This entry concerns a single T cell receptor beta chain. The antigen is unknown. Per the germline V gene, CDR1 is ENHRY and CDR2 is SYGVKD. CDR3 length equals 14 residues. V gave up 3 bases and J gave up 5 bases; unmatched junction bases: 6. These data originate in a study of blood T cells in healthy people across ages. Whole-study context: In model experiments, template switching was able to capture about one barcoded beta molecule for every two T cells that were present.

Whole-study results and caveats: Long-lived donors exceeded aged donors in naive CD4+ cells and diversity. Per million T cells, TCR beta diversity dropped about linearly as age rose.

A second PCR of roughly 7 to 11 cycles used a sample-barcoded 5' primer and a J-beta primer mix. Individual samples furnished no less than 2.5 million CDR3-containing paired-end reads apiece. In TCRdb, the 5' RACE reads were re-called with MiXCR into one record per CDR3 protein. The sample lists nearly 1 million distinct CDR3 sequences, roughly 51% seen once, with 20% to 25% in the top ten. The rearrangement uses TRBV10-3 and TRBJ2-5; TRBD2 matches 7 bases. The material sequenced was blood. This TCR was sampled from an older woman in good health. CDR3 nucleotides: TGTGCCATCAGTGAAGGCGGGAGCACGGAGACCCAGTACTTC. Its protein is CAISEGGSTETQYF.